Shown below are 25 T cell receptor beta chains from a single sample sequenced in a study of T cells expressing NK-cell markers. Following a re-call of the 5' RACE reads, TCRdb has one entry per CDR3 protein and lacks DNA. In total, the table holds a few hundred thousand distinct CDR3 sequences. The sequenced sample consisted of blood T cells: a sorted CD56 or NKG2C T cell subset, CD4+ or CD8+ T cells, or bulk PBMC T cells (not recorded which). Receptors originate from a man aged 18-70 years in good health.

This sequence joins TRBV7-2 and TRBJ1-5; TCRdb indicates TRBD1, and absent DNA this call remains unverified. The germline CDR1 and CDR2 sequences are SGHTA and FQGNSA. The CDR3 runs to 15 residues. CDR3 loop: CASSSWGEGFQPQHF.

The rearrangement links TRBV5-1 to TRBJ2-2. This CDR3 region has 11 residues. CDR1 is SGHRS, CDR2 YFSETQ, per germline. CDR3 amino acids: CASLLAGELFF.

The chain links TRBV6-5 to TRBJ1-1. The CDR3 has 14 residues. Germline V CDR1 and CDR2: MNHEY, SVGAGI. The CDR3 sequence is CASSYRQTNTEAFF.

The CDR3 sequence: CASSSHTVPNRVTGELFF. The chain has TRBV12-3 or TRBV12-4 and TRBJ2-2; TCRdb gives TRBD1 as the D gene, but with no DNA this cannot be confirmed. This CDR3 has 18 amino acids.

The chain combines TRBV20-1 with TRBJ2-7; TCRdb indicates TRBD2, and absent DNA this call remains unverified. The length of the CDR3 is 15 residues. Germline assignment: CDR1 DFQATT and CDR2 SNEGSKA (reference sequence). The CDR3 reads CSARLLALGDHEQYF.

The CDR3 region is CASSLEGTGPITYNEQFF. V and J are TRBV21-1 and TRBJ2-1; the TRBD1 assignment by TCRdb is unverifiable without DNA. TRBV21-1 counts as a pseudogene. The length of the CDR3 is 18 residues.

The chain uses TRBV12-3 or TRBV12-4 and TRBJ2-1; TCRdb designates TRBD2, a call that cannot be tested without DNA. The CDR3 contains 14 residues. The CDR3 loop reads CASGARSIGDEQFF.

The chain recombines TRBV11-2 with TRBJ2-2. The CDR3 spans 13 residues. Per germline, CDR1 SGHAT and CDR2 FQNNGV. CDR3: CASSLDRVGELFF.

The genes are TRBV18 and TRBJ2-2. Germline V gives CDR1 KGHSH, CDR2 LQKENI. The CDR3 has 14 residues. CDR3 protein: CASSKAPNTGELFF.

This sequence joins TRBV20-1 and TRBJ2-1; TCRdb outputs TRBD2, but without DNA this stays unchecked. Germline V gene sequence: CDR1 DFQATT, CDR2 SNEGSKA (reference sequence). The CDR3 is made up of 16 amino acids. Here the CDR3 reads CSAREVYSGGFGEQFF.

This sequence joins TRBV20-1 and TRBJ2-5; the D call of TRBD1 rests on TCRdb alone, since no DNA is present to check it. Germline CDR1 is DFQATT and CDR2 is SNEGSKA (reference sequence). This CDR3 is 11 amino acids long. CDR3 in amino acids: CSAVPGQTQYF.

V usage is TRBV12-3 or TRBV12-4 and J usage is TRBJ1-2. CDR3 size: 13 residues. Here the CDR3 reads CASRSRKNYGYTF.

The gene calls are TRBV7-3 and TRBJ2-5; there is no DNA to check the TCRdb D call of TRBD1. CDR1 is SGHTA and CDR2 is FQGTGA in the germline V gene. CDR3 length: 15 residues. CDR3 region: CASSPGGTPKETQYF. Full variable domain (rest looked up from reference TRBV7-3 and TRBJ2-5): GAGVSQTPSNKVTEKGKYVELRCDPISGHTALYWYRQSLGQGPEFLIYFQGTGAADDSGLPNDRFFAVRPEGSVSTLKIQRTERGDSAVYLCASSPGGTPKETQYFGPGTRLLVL.

The V gene is TRBV25-1, the J gene TRBJ2-7; TCRdb proposes TRBD1, but this gene call is untestable without DNA. Germline loops: CDR1 MGHDK, CDR2 SYGVNS. CDR3 length: 15 amino acids. The CDR3 sequence: CASSEWSTGSYEQYF.

This chain uses TRBV6-5 with TRBJ2-3; the TRBD1 assignment by TCRdb is unverifiable without DNA. Germline-derived CDR1 and CDR2 are MNHEY and SVGAGI. This CDR3 comprises 14 residues. CDR3 sequence: CASSRARVTDTQYF.

This chain links TRBV7-9 with TRBJ1-5; absent DNA, TCRdb's TRBD1 call cannot be checked. Germline V gene lookup returns CDR1 SEHNR and CDR2 FQNEAQ (reference sequence). The CDR3 spans 15 residues. The CDR3 reads CASSSGQGVWQPQHF.

The chain carries TRBV6-1 and TRBJ2-7; absent DNA, TCRdb's TRBD2 call cannot be checked. Per the germline V gene, CDR1 is MNHNS and CDR2 is SASEGT. The CDR3 has 13 residues. CDR3 residues: CASGRGDSYEQYF.

The chain has TRBV7-8 and TRBJ1-1. This CDR3 is built from 14 residues. Germline assignment: CDR1 SGHVS and CDR2 FQNEAQ. The CDR3 region is CASSLRQSLTEAFF.

This chain connects TRBV12-3 or TRBV12-4 to TRBJ1-2; the D call from TCRdb, TRBD1, cannot be confirmed without DNA. The CDR3 sequence is 13 residues long. The CDR3 here is CASRLDSVYGYTF.

V and J are TRBV15 and TRBJ1-2. The CDR3 has 13 amino acids. The germline V gene has CDR1 LNHNV and CDR2 YYDKDF (reference sequence). CDR3 region: CATTREINYGYTF.

The rearrangement joins TRBV18 to TRBJ1-5. From germline, CDR1 is KGHSH and CDR2 LQKENI. The CDR3 loop spans 14 amino acids. The CDR3 is CASSPGRGNQPQHF.

The chain carries TRBV2 and TRBJ2-3; as DNA is missing, the TRBD1 call by TCRdb cannot be tested. Germline loops: CDR1 SNHLY, CDR2 FYNNEI. The CDR3 totals 13 residues. CDR3 sequence reads: CASRGWGGNTQYF.

V gene TRBV30 combines with J gene TRBJ2-2; with no DNA, the TCRdb D assignment of TRBD2 cannot be verified. CDR3 length: 12 residues. Germline values: CDR1 GTSNPN, CDR2 SVGIG (reference sequence). The CDR3 here is CAWSSGTGELFF.

The J gene is TRBJ2-7, the V gene TRBV18; lacking DNA, the TRBD1 call made by TCRdb goes unchecked. CDR1 is KGHSH and CDR2 is LQKENI in the germline V gene. The CDR3 loop spans 12 amino acids. CDR3 amino acids: CARTNRVYEQYF. The full variable domain, with the rest looked up from reference TRBV18 and TRBJ2-7, is NAGVMQNPRHLVRRRGQEARLRCSPMKGHSHVYWYRQLPEEGLKFMVYLQKENIIDESGMPKERFSAEFPKEGPSILRIQQVVRGDSAAYFCARTNRVYEQYFGPGTRLTVT.

This CDR3 is CASRSSGGAGSPLHF. This chain joins TRBV5-6 and TRBJ1-6. This CDR3 region has 15 residues. From germline, CDR1 is SGHDT and CDR2 YYEEEE. Full variable domain (outside the CDR3, taken from reference TRBV5-6 and TRBJ1-6): DAGVTQSPTHLIKTRGQQVTLRCSPKSGHDTVSWYQQALGQGPQFIFQYYEEEERQRGNFPDRFSGHQFPNYSSELNVNALLLGDSALYLCASRSSGGAGSPLHFGNGTRLTVT.